The next 25 T cell receptor beta chains were all read from a single sample in a study of OX40 agonist ivuxolimab in advanced cancers. The assay was immunoSEQ multiplex PCR, and TCRdb's table has in-frame clones only and misses some. This repertoire shows about 77,000 clones, 90% found once; its top ten account for more than 1.5%. This specimen was CD4+ or CD8+ T cells sorted from blood, taken in a trial of the OX40 agonist ivuxolimab. The receptor set was obtained from an adult with an advanced solid tumor such as melanoma, head and neck, liver or kidney cancer.

The chain recombines TRBV19 with TRBJ1-4, with D possibly being TRBD1 (6 bases). Germline lookup yields CDR1 LNHDA and CDR2 SQIVND (reference sequence). V gave up 5 bases and J gave up 8 bases, with 18 bases separating them. The CDR3 is 15 residues long. The CDR3 DNA reads TGTGCCAGTAGTGCCGTACAGGGTCCCGGGGAAAAACTGTTTTTT. It translates to CASSAVQGPGEKLFF. Based on the CDR3 plus reference TRBV19 and TRBJ1-4, the full variable domain is DGGITQSPKYLFRKEGQNVTLSCEQNLNHDAMYWYRQDPGQGLRLIYYSQIVNDFQKGDIAEGYSVSREKKESFPLTVTSAQKNPTAFYLCASSAVQGPGEKLFFGSGTQLSVL.

The CDR3 sequence is CASSLGRGNGNTEAFF. CDR3 sequence (DNA): TGTGCCAGCAGCTTAGGCCGGGGTAACGGGAACACTGAAGCTTTCTTT. The chain combines TRBV11-3 with TRBJ1-1; D remains unclear. The CDR3 contains 16 residues. Germline V CDR1 and CDR2: SGHNT, YENEEA. V lost 1 base and J 1 base, leaving 13 bases between the germline ends.

The chain has TRBV2 and TRBJ2-2; D assignment may be TRBD1 or TRBD2 (5 bases each). Between the trimmed V and J ends, which lost 6 bases and 3 bases, there was a span of 14 bases. Germline V gene sequence: CDR1 SNHLY, CDR2 FYNNEI. The CDR3 runs to 15 residues. The CDR3 region is CASSLSRGDTGELFF. CDR3 in DNA: TGTGCCAGCAGCCTCTCGAGAGGGGACACCGGGGAGCTGTTTTTT.

A few counts support this clone. V gene TRBV30 combines with J gene TRBJ1-6; no clear D. V was cut by 4 bases and J by 4 bases, with 8 bases left in between. Germline CDR1 GTSNPN, CDR2 SVGIG (reference sequence). This CDR3 contains 13 residues. CDR3 amino acids: CAWTSTYNSPLHF. The CDR3 DNA reads as TGTGCCTGGACTTCAACGTATAATTCACCCCTCCACTTT.

The J gene is TRBJ1-1, the V gene TRBV6-4; maybe TRBD1 (6 bases). This CDR3 is built from 18 residues. V was shortened by 2 bases and J by 2 bases, with 21 bases between the two germline ends. The germline V gene encodes CDR1 MRHNA and CDR2 SNTAGT. The CDR3 loop reads CASSDLYLTRQDNTEAFF. In DNA form, the CDR3 reads TGTGCCAGCAGTGACCTCTACCTCACCAGACAGGACAACACTGAAGCTTTCTTT.

This clone was seen only once. The V gene is TRBV29-1, the J gene TRBJ2-7; the D gene is possibly TRBD2 (6 bases). The CDR3 is 13 amino acids. V lost 5 bases and J 3 bases, leaving 14 bases between the germline ends. Germline V gene data show CDR1 as SQVTM and CDR2 as ANQGSEA. The CDR3 loop is CSVKAGFYYEQYF. CDR3 in DNA: TGCAGCGTTAAGGCGGGATTCTACTACGAGCAGTACTTC.

The chain is built from TRBV18 and TRBJ2-7, with a possible D match to TRBD1 (5 bases). Germline V gives CDR1 KGHSH, CDR2 LQKENI. The germline V and J ends were trimmed by 6 bases and 0 bases, with 15 bases remaining between them. The CDR3 runs 15 residues. The CDR3 is CASSAQGHSSYEQYF. Here the CDR3 DNA reads TGTGCCAGCTCCGCCCAGGGCCATAGCTCCTACGAGCAGTACTTC.

The chain employs TRBV9 and TRBJ2-7, with D perhaps TRBD2 (5 bases). The CDR3 is 15 residues long. Germline CDR1 reads SGDLS; CDR2 reads YYNGEE. Trimming shortened V by 4 bases and J by 5 bases, and 19 bases separated the two germline ends. DNA of the CDR3: TGTGCCAGCAGCCCCTCGCCTAGAGATAGCGACGAGCAGTACTTC. Its protein is CASSPSPRDSDEQYF.

This chain's CDR3 is CASSLQVDTQYF. The CDR3 DNA is TGTGCCAGCAGCCTGCAGGTTGATACGCAGTATTTT. This chain uses TRBV7-8 with TRBJ2-3; D not resolved. The ends were cut back, 5 bases at V and 6 bases at J, with 9 bases in the middle. The V gene's germline CDR1 is SGHVS and CDR2 FQNEAQ. The CDR3 covers 12 residues.

V and J are TRBV5-4 and TRBJ2-3; 10 positions agree with TRBD2. In germline, CDR1 is SGHNT, CDR2 YYREEE (reference sequence). This CDR3 spans 15 amino acids. After removal of 0 bases from V and 4 bases from J, the junction contained 2 bases not matched to a gene. The CDR3 DNA reads as TGTGCCAGCAGCTTGGGACTAGCGGGTCCAGATACGCAGTATTTT. Protein: CASSLGLAGPDTQYF.

The V call is TRBV29-1, the J call TRBJ2-7, with a possible D match to TRBD2 (5 bases). The V end was cut by 4 bases, the J end by 3 bases, with 13 bases between. There are 13 residues in the CDR3. Germline CDR1 and CDR2: SQVTM and ANQGSEA. CDR3 nucleotides: TGCAGCGTTGGAGGGTCCACCGTCTACGAGCAGTACTTC. It encodes CSVGGSTVYEQYF.

This chain links TRBV14 with TRBJ1-2; D is unclear. Germline assignment: CDR1 SGHDN and CDR2 FVKESK. Deletions cut 4 bases from V and 7 bases from J, with 19 bases between. The CDR3 loop spans 15 amino acids. The CDR3 region is CASSPHRRDRFGYTF. The CDR3 nucleotides read TGTGCCAGCAGCCCCCATAGGAGGGATCGATTTGGCTACACCTTC. The complete variable domain, with remaining parts taken from reference TRBV14 and TRBJ1-2, reads EAGVTQFPSHSVIEKGQTVTLRCDPISGHDNLYWYRRVMGKEIKFLLHFVKESKQDESGMPNNRFLAERTGGTYSTLKVQPAELEDSGVYFCASSPHRRDRFGYTFGSGTRLTVV.

This chain uses TRBV6-5 with TRBJ2-4; no definite D call. The CDR3 is 12 amino acids. V lost 2 bases and J lost 7, with 6 bases in between. Germline values: CDR1 MNHEY, CDR2 SVGAGI. The CDR3 reads CASSYRGNIQYF. The CDR3 bases are TGTGCCAGCAGTTACCGCGGTAACATTCAGTACTTC.

The chain employs TRBV11-2 and TRBJ2-2; a possible D gene is TRBD2 (6 bases). V lost 3 bases and J 5 bases, leaving 13 bases between the germline ends. The CDR3 sequence is 15 residues long. The V gene's germline CDR1 is SGHAT and CDR2 FQNNGV. CDR3 residues: CASSFGGTRTGELFF. CDR3 DNA: TGTGCCAGCAGCTTCGGAGGGACCAGGACCGGGGAGCTGTTTTTT.

This chain uses TRBV11-2 with TRBJ2-2; D might be TRBD2 (6 bases). The CDR3 sequence is 15 residues long. Germline values: CDR1 SGHAT, CDR2 FQNNGV. The ends were cut back, 5 bases at V and 0 bases at J, with 10 bases in the middle. CDR3 nucleotides: TGTGCCAGCAGCCGCGGGAACGCGAACACCGGGGAGCTGTTTTTT. Protein product: CASSRGNANTGELFF. The complete variable domain, with remaining parts taken from reference TRBV11-2 and TRBJ2-2, reads EAGVAQSPRYKIIEKRQSVAFWCNPISGHATLYWYQQILGQGPKLLIQFQNNGVVDDSQLPKDRFSAERLKGVDSTLKIQPAKLEDSAVYLCASSRGNANTGELFFGEGSRLTVL.

The V gene is TRBV6-1, the J gene TRBJ1-1; weak D call: TRBD1 (5 bases). With 4 bases removed from V and 3 bases from J, the gap between germline ends came to 12 bases. This CDR3 is 14 amino acids long. Germline V gene lookup returns CDR1 MNHNS and CDR2 SASEGT. CDR3 in DNA: TGTGCCAGCAGTGGGGCGGGACTTTACACTGAAGCTTTCTTT. Its protein product is CASSGAGLYTEAFF.

The genes are TRBV5-1 and TRBJ1-2; 8 positions match TRBD1. CDR3 length: 15 residues. CDR1 SGHRS and CDR2 YFSETQ come from the germline V gene. Germline trimming cut 5 bases from V and 0 bases from J; bases unmatched to any gene: 6. CDR3 nucleotide sequence: TGCGCCAGCAGACCGGGACAGGCCGCTAACTATGGCTACACCTTC. Its translation is CASRPGQAANYGYTF.

The chain is built from TRBV5-1 and TRBJ2-5, with 9 bases matching TRBD1. Germline lookup yields CDR1 SGHRS and CDR2 YFSETQ. With V trimmed by 4 bases and J by 4 bases, 8 bases remained unmatched. This CDR3 comprises 15 residues. The CDR3 region is CASSSGQGRGETQYF. The CDR3 DNA reads TGCGCCAGCAGCAGCGGACAGGGGCGAGGAGAGACCCAGTACTTC.

The chain recombines TRBV5-1 with TRBJ2-3; the D is unclear. V gave up 2 bases and J gave up 2 bases, with 9 bases separating them. This CDR3 has 14 amino acids. Germline V CDR1 and CDR2: SGHRS, YFSETQ. The CDR3 loop reads CASSFFKSTDTQYF. In nucleotides, the CDR3 is TGCGCCAGCAGCTTTTTCAAATCCACAGATACGCAGTATTTT.

This clone was recorded a few times. The chain recombines TRBV18 with TRBJ2-7; possible D gene TRBD1, 5 bases. V gave up 3 bases and J gave up 0 bases, with 9 bases separating them. The CDR3 is made up of 14 amino acids. Germline CDR1 KGHSH, CDR2 LQKENI. This CDR3 is CASSPQTASYEQYF. The CDR3 region has the DNA TGTGCCAGCTCACCCCAGACAGCCTCCTACGAGCAGTACTTC. Based on the CDR3 plus reference TRBV18 and TRBJ2-7, the full variable domain is NAGVMQNPRHLVRRRGQEARLRCSPMKGHSHVYWYRQLPEEGLKFMVYLQKENIIDESGMPKERFSAEFPKEGPSILRIQQVVRGDSAAYFCASSPQTASYEQYFGPGTRLTVT.

V gene TRBV6-1 combines with J gene TRBJ1-3; unclear D gene. Between the trimmed V and J ends, which lost 6 bases and 4 bases, there was a span of 4 bases. Germline CDR1 and CDR2: MNHNS and SASEGT. This CDR3 is built from 11 residues. CDR3 in amino acids: CASSLGNTIYF. CDR3 coding DNA: TGTGCCAGCAGCCTCGGAAACACCATATATTTT.

V gene TRBV5-1 combines with J gene TRBJ2-7; TRBD1 matches 7 bases. Trimming removed 3 bases from V and 0 bases from J; junction bases left unmatched: 6. CDR1 and CDR2 from the germline V gene are SGHRS and YFSETQ. This CDR3 spans 15 amino acids. CDR3 nucleotide sequence: TGCGCCAGCAGCTCCCGGACAGGAAGCTCCTACGAGCAGTACTTC. It specifies CASSSRTGSSYEQYF.

CDR3 nucleotides: TGTGCCAGCCGGCTCGGCGGTGGGGCCAACGTCCTGACTTTC. It codes for CASRLGGGANVLTF. This rearrangement joins TRBV7-2 to TRBJ2-6; the D is unclear. The CDR3 consists of 14 residues. Germline CDR1 reads SGHTA; CDR2 reads FQGNSA. V shed 8 bases and J shed 3 bases, with 11 bases lying between them. The variable domain in full, with the rest retrieved from reference TRBV7-2 and TRBJ2-6, is GAGVSQSPSNKVTEKGKDVELRCDPISGHTALYWYRQSLGQGLEFLIYFQGNSAPDKSGLPSDRFSAERTGGSVSTLTIQRTQQEDSAVYLCASRLGGGANVLTFGAGSRLTVL.

This clone was seen a single time. The chain is built from TRBV28 and TRBJ1-1; maybe TRBD1 (6 bases). This CDR3 spans 17 amino acids. Trimming took 1 base from V and 1 from J, leaving 16 bases between them. Germline CDR1 is MDHEN and CDR2 is SYDVKM. The CDR3 DNA reads as TGTGCCAGCAGTTTATTTGTCGTGGGGGGCGCGAACACTGAAGCTTTCTTT. As protein: CASSLFVVGGANTEAFF.

This clone has just a few counts. One end of the junction fails to match germline, which may point to a read error. The rearrangement uses TRBV7-7 and TRBJ1-1; the D is unclear. CDR1 SSHAT and CDR2 FNYEAQ come from the germline V gene (reference sequence). This CDR3 contains 13 residues. CDR3 sequence: CASSYNRDTEAFF. CDR3 DNA: TGTGCTAGCAGCTATAATCGGGACACTGAAGCTTTCTTT.